A single sample is the source of the 30 T cell receptor beta chains below, sequenced in a study of T cells in Graves' hyperthyroidism and ophthalmopathy. The investigators amplified TCR beta CDR3 regions from RNA transcripts. The TCR CDR3 was amplified in a first-round RT-PCR using the HTBI primer set. TCRdb re-derived calls from the multiplex PCR reads in MiXCR, one entry per CDR3 protein. The sample holds 600,000 or so distinct CDR3 sequences, under 60% seen once. Input material: peripheral blood or thyroid tissue (not recorded which). The receptors were sampled from a young woman with Graves' hyperthyroidism.

This clonotype was seen repeatedly, ten times or more. This chain connects TRBV7-3 to TRBJ2-6; weak D call: TRBD1 (5 bases). The V end was cut by 8 bases, the J end by 0 bases, with 17 bases between. The germline CDR1 and CDR2 sequences are SGHTA and FQGTGA. The CDR3 is 17 amino acids. The CDR3 nucleotides read TGTGCCAGCTTGTCTCCGGACAAACTCTCTGGGGCCAACGTCCTGACTTTC. Protein product: CASLSPDKLSGANVLTF.

J is TRBJ1-3 and V is TRBV7-2; 9 nucleotides agree with TRBD1. The V and J ends lost 4 bases and 6 bases, in that order; junction bases with no gene match: 4. Germline lookup yields CDR1 SGHTA and CDR2 FQGNSA. The CDR3 is 14 residues long. The CDR3 DNA sequence: TGTGCCAGCAGCTGGACAGGGGTCGTAAACACCATATATTTT. Residues: CASSWTGVVNTIYF.

The V and J genes are TRBV7-8 and TRBJ1-4; 9 positions match TRBD1. This CDR3 is 15 amino acids long. Germline CDR1 SGHVS, CDR2 FQNEAQ. V lost 6 bases, J lost 9 bases, and 11 bases stayed unmatched. The CDR3 loop reads CASSMVGQGEKKLFF. The CDR3 DNA reads TGTGCCAGCAGTATGGTGGGACAGGGAGAGAAAAAACTGTTTTTT.

This clonotype has only a few counts. In DNA, the CDR3 is TGTGCCAGTAGTCCGTGGGCAGGGGGCAATCAGCCCCAGCATTTT. Translating gives CASSPWAGGNQPQHF. The chain couples TRBV19 to TRBJ1-5, with D perhaps matching TRBD1 (6 bases). Germline CDR1 reads LNHDA; CDR2 reads SQIVND (reference sequence). This CDR3 has 15 residues. Trimming stripped 5 bases from V and 2 bases from J, with 13 bases between.

This clonotype was recorded many times. This chain links TRBV2 with TRBJ2-5; 8 nucleotides match TRBD2. The CDR3 extends over 12 amino acids. V trimming: 7 bases; J trimming: 5 bases; junction bases outside the gene matches: 3. Germline CDR1 and CDR2: SNHLY and FYNNEI. The CDR3 region has the DNA TGTGCCAGCACCCGGGGGGGCGAGACCCAGTACTTC. It specifies CASTRGGETQYF.

Only a few counts were recorded for this clonotype. In DNA, the CDR3 is TGTGCCAGCACCTATGGGGACACTGAAGCTTTCTTT. This encodes CASTYGDTEAFF. The V and J genes are TRBV7-9 and TRBJ1-1; D unresolved. Trimming took off 7 bases at V and 3 bases at J, with 9 bases between the two ends. Germline lookup yields CDR1 SEHNR and CDR2 FQNEAQ (reference sequence). CDR3 size: 12 residues.

J is TRBJ2-7 and V is TRBV10-3, with D perhaps TRBD1 or TRBD2 (5 bases each). In germline, CDR1 is ENHRY, CDR2 SYGVKD. CDR3 length: 14 residues. CDR3 loop: CARNRDRYSYEQYF. Here the CDR3 DNA reads TGTGCTAGGAACCGGGACCGCTACTCCTACGAGCAGTACTTC.

This clonotype was picked up a small number of times. This chain joins TRBV12-3 or TRBV12-4 and TRBJ1-3; 7 positions match TRBD1. The CDR3 totals 14 residues. J was trimmed by 8 bases and V by 2 bases; bases with no gene match: 6. CDR3 residues: CASSLSSGTDTIYF. The CDR3 bases are TGTGCCAGCAGTTTAAGTTCGGGGACAGACACCATATATTTT.

V gene TRBV11-2 combines with J gene TRBJ1-1, with D tentatively TRBD1 (6 bases). The germline V gene has CDR1 SGHAT and CDR2 FQNNGV. CDR3 size: 17 residues. V was clipped by 9 bases and J by 2 bases, with 25 bases between them. As DNA, the CDR3 is TGTGCCAGTAGTATTAGGTTTGTGGACAGACCAAACACTGAAGCTTTCTTT. Translating it yields CASSIRFVDRPNTEAFF.

This chain uses TRBV10-3 with TRBJ1-2; 10 bases line up with TRBD1. CDR1 is ENHRY, CDR2 SYGVKD, per germline. With V trimmed by 5 bases and J by 2 bases, 2 bases remained unmatched. This CDR3 contains 14 residues. The CDR3 DNA reads as TGTGCCATCAGTTTGGGACAGGGGAACTATGGCTACACCTTC. It translates to CAISLGQGNYGYTF.

This clonotype was counted ten times or more. The rearrangement joins TRBV7-2 to TRBJ1-6, with 7 bases lining up with TRBD1. The CDR3 is made up of 14 amino acids. V lost 2 bases, J lost 6 bases, and 1 base stayed unmatched. Looked up from germline, CDR1 is SGHTA and CDR2 is FQGNSA. The CDR3 reads CASSLRDSNSPLHF. Written as DNA, the CDR3 is TGTGCCAGCAGCTTAAGGGACAGTAATTCACCCCTCCACTTT. The whole variable domain, filled in from reference TRBV7-2 and TRBJ1-6, reads GAGVSQSPSNKVTEKGKDVELRCDPISGHTALYWYRQSLGQGLEFLIYFQGNSAPDKSGLPSDRFSAERTGGSVSTLTIQRTQQEDSAVYLCASSLRDSNSPLHFGNGTRLTVT.

This clonotype was seen many times. The chain employs TRBV25-1 and TRBJ2-3; 9 bases line up with TRBD2. Germline loops: CDR1 MGHDK, CDR2 SYGVNS. The CDR3 sequence is 15 residues long. The V gene end was trimmed by 8 bases and the J gene end by 0 bases; junction bases not matched to a gene: 6. CDR3 loop: CASAGTSRSTDTQYF. CDR3 nucleotide sequence: TGTGCCAGCGCCGGGACTAGCAGAAGCACAGATACGCAGTATTTT. Combining the CDR3 with reference TRBV25-1 and TRBJ2-3 gives the whole variable domain EADIYQTPRYLVIGTGKKITLECSQTMGHDKMYWYQQDPGMELHLIHYSYGVNSTEKGDLSSESTVSRIRTEHFPLTLESARPSHTSQYLCASAGTSRSTDTQYFGPGTRLTVL.

The chain carries TRBV29-1 and TRBJ2-7, with 11 nucleotides matching TRBD2. V shed 6 bases, J shed 4 bases, and the junction held 5 bases outside the gene matches. The length of the CDR3 is 13 residues. Looked up from germline, CDR1 is SQVTM and CDR2 is ANQGSEA. Here the CDR3 reads CSVILAGAYEQYF. The CDR3 region has the DNA TGCAGCGTCATACTAGCGGGAGCTTACGAGCAGTACTTC.

This clonotype has only a few counts. This clone may be a read error of a much larger clone one base away. The V call is TRBV2, the J call TRBJ1-2; tentatively, D is TRBD1 (5 bases). The CDR3 has 15 residues. CDR1 is SNHLY and CDR2 is FYNNEI in the germline V gene. The CDR3 DNA is TGTGCCGGCAGTGAAGGGGCAGTGGGTGGCTATGGCTACACCTTC. This encodes CAGSEGAVGGYGYTF. Supplemented by reference TRBV2 and TRBJ1-2, the full variable domain reads EPEVTQTPSHQVTQMGQEVILRCVPISNHLYFYWYRQILGQKVEFLVSFYNNEISEKSEIFDDQFSVERPDGSNFTLKIRSTKLEDSAMYFCAGSEGAVGGYGYTFGSGTRLTVV.

There are many counts of this clonotype. The chain couples TRBV12-3 or TRBV12-4 to TRBJ1-5; D is ambiguous. CDR3 size: 15 residues. Trimming took off 3 bases at V and 0 bases at J, with 9 bases between the two ends. The CDR3 loop is CASSLRQNSNQPQHF. CDR3 nucleotides: TGTGCCAGCAGTTTGCGGCAGAATAGCAATCAGCCCCAGCATTTT.

The rearrangement uses TRBV7-9 and TRBJ1-1; 7 bases are a match to TRBD1. The CDR3 has 14 residues. Per the germline V gene, CDR1 is SEHNR and CDR2 is FQNEAQ (reference sequence). After removal of 7 bases from V and 6 bases from J, the junction contained 11 bases not matched to a gene. CDR3 loop: CASTPTGAPPEAFF. CDR3 nucleotide sequence: TGTGCCAGCACCCCAACAGGGGCCCCGCCTGAAGCTTTCTTT.

The chain has TRBV20-1 and TRBJ2-7; 10 nucleotides match TRBD1. The CDR3 is 16 residues long. Germline CDR1 and CDR2: DFQATT and SNEGSKA (reference sequence). Losses at the gene ends were 0 bases for V and 3 bases for J; bases not matched to a gene: 8. This CDR3 reads CSARDYGDRGYYEQYF. The CDR3, as DNA: TGCAGTGCTAGAGATTACGGGGACAGGGGATACTACGAGCAGTACTTC.

The genes are TRBV29-1 and TRBJ2-5, with TRBD1 matching over 9 bases. Germline V CDR1 and CDR2: SQVTM, ANQGSEA. The CDR3 has 12 amino acids. J lost 4 bases, V lost 5 bases, and 2 bases had no gene match. CDR3 bases: TGCAGCGTTAACAGGGGGCCAGAGACCCAGTACTTC. As protein: CSVNRGPETQYF.

The gene calls are TRBV19 and TRBJ1-6; D is uncertain. V lost 7 bases and J 0 bases, leaving 7 bases between the germline ends. Germline V gene sequence: CDR1 LNHDA, CDR2 SQIVND (reference sequence). The CDR3 length is 14 residues. CDR3 nucleotides: TGTGCCAGTACGTCGAGCTCCTATAATTCACCCCTCCACTTT. Its protein is CASTSSSYNSPLHF.

CDR3 region: CASNWGGRNTEAFF. The CDR3 coding sequence is TGTGCCAGCAACTGGGGGGGAAGGAACACTGAAGCTTTCTTT. The chain links TRBV7-9 to TRBJ1-1; maybe TRBD1 (5 bases). The V end lost 7 bases, the J end lost 1 base, and 13 bases lay between the germline ends. Germline-derived CDR1 and CDR2 are SEHNR and FQNEAQ (reference sequence). This CDR3 region has 14 residues.

This clonotype was seen more than once but under ten times. The chain carries TRBV20-1 and TRBJ2-7; 8 positions match TRBD1. Germline V gene sequence: CDR1 DFQATT, CDR2 SNEGSKA (reference sequence). The CDR3 sequence is 12 residues long. V dropped 4 bases and J dropped 4; count of bases not matched to a gene: 3. CDR3 in amino acids: CSAKDRGYEQYF. CDR3 DNA sequence: TGCAGTGCTAAAGACAGGGGATACGAGCAGTACTTC.

The rearrangement joins TRBV24-1 to TRBJ2-5; the match to TRBD2 covers 10 bases. The DNA end is more similar to TRBJ2-1, so the J call may be wrong. CDR1 is KGHDR, CDR2 SFDVKD, per germline. The CDR3 consists of 16 residues. CDR3 nucleotide sequence: TGTGCCACCAGTGACAGTGGAGCGGGAGGGGGGGAGGAGCAGTTCTTC. It specifies CATSDSGAGGGEEQFF.

This clonotype was seen many times. The chain employs TRBV2 and TRBJ2-5; maybe TRBD1 (6 bases). The CDR3 length is 14 residues. CDR1 is SNHLY and CDR2 is FYNNEI in the germline V gene. Trimming shortened V by 3 bases and J by 5 bases, and 13 bases separated the two germline ends. For the CDR3, the DNA is TGTGCCAGCAGTGACAGGGGCCTATCGGAGACCCAGTACTTC. Its protein is CASSDRGLSETQYF.

The chain carries TRBV7-8 and TRBJ1-4; D remains unclear. The germline V gene has CDR1 SGHVS and CDR2 FQNEAQ. The CDR3 covers 15 residues. V was trimmed by 2 bases and J by 8 bases, leaving 15 bases between them. The CDR3 region is CASSLRSAGKEKLFF. The CDR3 region has the DNA TGTGCCAGCAGCTTAAGGTCGGCAGGAAAGGAAAAACTGTTTTTT. The full variable domain, its missing parts supplied by reference TRBV7-8 and TRBJ1-4, is GAGVSQSPRYKVAKRGQDVALRCDPISGHVSLFWYQQALGQGPEFLTYFQNEAQLDKSGLPSDRFFAERPEGSVSTLKIQRTQQEDSAVYLCASSLRSAGKEKLFFGSGTQLSVL.

V is TRBV15 and J is TRBJ2-2, with 8 bases identical to TRBD1. The CDR3 spans 15 residues. Germline CDR1 LNHNV, CDR2 YYDKDF (reference sequence). J lost 4 bases, V lost 7 bases, and 8 bases had no gene match. The CDR3 sequence: CATTEDRAGTGELFF. Written as DNA, the CDR3 is TGTGCCACCACCGAGGACAGGGCGGGCACCGGGGAGCTGTTTTTT.

J is TRBJ1-2 and V is TRBV24-1, with TRBD1 matching 8 bases. Germline CDR1 and CDR2: KGHDR and SFDVKD. Trimming took 3 bases from V and 6 from J; bases not matched to a gene: 5. There are 14 residues in the CDR3. The CDR3 loop is CATSDGQGTHGYTF. CDR3 nucleotides: TGTGCCACCAGTGATGGACAGGGAACCCATGGCTACACCTTC.

The rearrangement links TRBV10-3 to TRBJ1-3; D unclear. The V gene's germline CDR1 is ENHRY and CDR2 SYGVKD. The CDR3 consists of 15 residues. The V end was cut by 0 bases, the J end by 7 bases, with 13 bases between. The CDR3: CAISESNNRPNTIYF. As DNA, the CDR3 is TGTGCCATCAGTGAGTCTAATAACAGACCGAACACCATATATTTT.

Remarks on this clonotype: Mismatch with germline at one junction end may stem from a read error. The rearrangement links TRBV24-1 to TRBJ1-2, with a tentative D call TRBD1 (5 bases). The CDR3 length is 13 residues. CDR1 is KGHDR and CDR2 is SFDVKD in the germline V gene. CDR3 DNA: TGTGCCACCGGTGACCCCGGGACCTATGGCTACACCTTC. Protein sequence: CATGDPGTYGYTF.

The chain has TRBV25-1 and TRBJ2-7; 7 positions match TRBD2. V gave up 6 bases and J gave up 5 bases; unmatched junction bases: 16. CDR1 is MGHDK and CDR2 is SYGVNS in the germline V gene. The CDR3 has 16 amino acids. The CDR3 spells CASRTPRAGVEDEQYF. DNA of the CDR3: TGTGCCAGCAGGACCCCTCGGGCGGGAGTGGAGGACGAGCAGTACTTC.

V gene TRBV25-1 combines with J gene TRBJ2-5; 8 bases match TRBD1. The CDR3 covers 14 residues. Germline assignment: CDR1 MGHDK and CDR2 SYGVNS. J gave up 5 bases and V 0 bases, and 2 bases lay outside the gene matches. CDR3 loop: CASSEYGTGETQYF. CDR3 nucleotide sequence: TGTGCCAGCAGTGAATATGGGACAGGCGAGACCCAGTACTTC.